The clone carrying this T cell receptor (beta chain) was picked up a small number of times. This record belongs to a study of early T cells in non-severe SARS-CoV-2 infection. In the study overall: It was bulk RNA from unsorted whole blood that was sequenced, and the chains were unpaired.

V dropped 0 bases and J dropped 6 bases, with 13 bases sitting between them. Germline V gene lookup returns CDR1 SGHRS and CDR2 YFSETQ. The CDR3 is 15 amino acids. TCRdb used MiXCR to reprocess the 5' RACE reads, holding one entry per CDR3 protein. The table records more than 55,000 distinct CDR3 sequences, around 6.5% of them present only once. This material consisted of whole blood, taken at baseline. The receptor was isolated from an adult who was a healthcare worker with PCR-confirmed SARS-CoV-2 infection or an uninfected control (not recorded which). The chain has TRBV5-1 and TRBJ1-5, with D possibly being TRBD1 (6 bases). The CDR3: CASSLGYREGQPQHF. The CDR3 nucleotides are TGCGCCAGCAGCTTGGGGTACAGGGAGGGTCAGCCCCAGCATTTT.